Listed below are T cell receptor beta chains from one sample, sequenced in a study of metastatic and nonmetastatic thyroid tumors. MiXCR was used by TCRdb to re-call the PCR reads. This table holds thousands of clones, around 30% found once. The sample was adjacent normal tissue. The receptors were gathered from a female donor with papillary thyroid cancer or a benign thyroid nodule (not recorded which). Some clones in this sample may be carry-over from other donors' samples. The CDR3 runs from the conserved cysteine through the conserved F or W. The D gene is left open where the match is weak. Clone size is given for some rows only: seen once, a few or many times, or a class if the clone is expanded.

cdr3_length,j_call,v_call,clone_size,d_call,cdr3_aa,cdr3_nt
15,TRBJ1-2,TRBV11-2,-,-,CASSLDSAPAYGYTF,TGTGCCAGCAGCTTGGACAGCGCTCCAGCCTATGGCTACACCTTC
14,TRBJ1-2,TRBV6-5,-,-,CASSLTGKGFGYTF,TGTGCCAGCAGTTTAACAGGGAAGGGTTTTGGCTACACCTTC
18,TRBJ2-7,TRBV20-1,once,TRBD1,CSARAWTGGFPFWYEQYF,TGCAGTGCTAGAGCTTGGACAGGGGGCTTCCCGTTCTGGTACGAGCAGTACTTC
16,TRBJ1-5,TRBV7-8,-,TRBD1,CASSQGTGRDNQPQHF,TGTGCCAGCAGCCAGGGGACAGGGAGGGACAATCAGCCCCAGCATTTT
14,TRBJ2-7,TRBV20-1,-,-,CSAGAGWASYEQYF,TGCAGTGCTGGAGCTGGATGGGCCTCCTACGAGCAGTACTTC
17,TRBJ1-2,TRBV28,-,-,CASSSRGDPRANYGYTF,TGTGCCAGCAGTTCGCGGGGGGACCCCAGGGCTAACTATGGCTACACCTTC
15,TRBJ2-3,TRBV12-3/TRBV12-4,-,-,CASSLGGTSTDTQYF,TGTGCCAGCAGTTTAGGTGGGACTAGCACAGATACGCAGTATTTT
12,TRBJ2-5,TRBV6-5,-,-,CASSYVQETQYF,TGTGCCAGCAGTTACGTTCAGGAGACCCAGTACTTC
14,TRBJ1-6,TRBV2,few,-,CASRRDAYNSPLHF,TGTGCCAGCAGAAGGGACGCATATAATTCACCCCTCCACTTT
13,TRBJ1-5,TRBV11-2,few,-,CASSRDRGQPQHF,TGTGCCAGCAGTCGGGACCGGGGTCAGCCCCAGCATTTT
13,TRBJ1-2,TRBV12-3/TRBV12-4,-,TRBD1,CASSLDRDYGYTF,TGTGCCAGCAGCCTGGACAGGGACTATGGCTACACCTTC
16,TRBJ1-2,TRBV13,-,-,CASSLGSGTVGDGYTF,TGTGCCAGCAGCTTAGGGTCCGGGACGGTTGGGGATGGCTACACCTTC
13,TRBJ2-7,TRBV24-1,-,-,CATSDPLRYEQYF,TGTGCCACCAGTGATCCACTACGGTACGAGCAGTACTTC
15,TRBJ1-2,TRBV28,-,-,CASSAGQSQVEGYTF,TGTGCCAGCAGTGCGGGACAATCCCAAGTGGAGGGCTACACCTTC
13,TRBJ1-1,TRBV19,-,-,CASSSTQNTEAFF,TGTGCCAGTAGTTCGACCCAAAACACTGAAGCTTTCTTT
13,TRBJ2-1,TRBV24-1,few,-,CATSNPWSTEQFF,TGTGCCACCAGCAACCCTTGGAGCACTGAGCAGTTCTTC
16,TRBJ2-6,TRBV7-2,few,-,CASSLAGASGANVLTF,TGTGCCAGCAGCTTAGCGGGGGCTTCGGGGGCCAACGTCCTGACTTTC
13,TRBJ1-1,TRBV6-1,few,-,CASSEYGNTEAFF,TGTGCCAGCAGTGAGTACGGCAACACTGAAGCTTTCTTT
15,TRBJ2-3,TRBV20-1,-,TRBD1,CSARDDRGSPDTQYF,TGCAGTGCGCGCGACGACAGGGGGTCGCCAGATACGCAGTATTTT
13,TRBJ1-1,TRBV20-1,-,-,CSARSSLNTEAFF,TGCAGTGCTAGAAGCAGTCTGAACACTGAAGCTTTCTTT
14,TRBJ2-5,TRBV5-6,few,-,CASSFSGSQETQYF,TGTGCCAGCAGCTTCTCAGGCAGCCAAGAGACCCAGTACTTC
16,TRBJ2-3,TRBV28,once,-,CASSSISVLAADSQYF,TGTGCCAGCAGTTCCATTAGCGTCCTGGCGGCAGATTCGCAGTATTTT
15,TRBJ2-1,TRBV20-1,-,TRBD2,CSARDLLAGSNEQFF,TGCAGTGCTAGAGATTTACTAGCGGGAAGCAATGAGCAGTTCTTC
12,TRBJ1-6,TRBV4-1,many,-,CASSQGNSPLHF,TGCGCCAGCAGCCAGGGTAATTCACCCCTCCACTTT
13,TRBJ2-7,TRBV2,few,TRBD1,CASKGTGVYAQYF,TGTGCCAGCAAAGGGACAGGGGTGTACGCGCAGTACTTC
16,TRBJ2-3,TRBV28,few,TRBD2,CARGSISGSGEDTQYF,TGTGCCAGAGGTTCGATTAGCGGGAGTGGGGAAGATACGCAGTATTTT
14,TRBJ1-2,TRBV5-1,few,-,CASSFGRGSYGYTF,TGCGCCAGCAGCTTCGGACGGGGGAGCTATGGCTACACCTTC
14,TRBJ2-7,TRBV18,-,TRBD1,CASSLGRGGHEKYF,TGTGCCAGCTCCCTGGGTAGAGGGGGCCACGAGAAGTACTTC
14,TRBJ1-1,TRBV28,-,-,CASRPREAAFEALF,TGTGCAAGCAGGCCGCGAGAGGCGGCATTTGAAGCTCTCTTT
16,TRBJ2-2,TRBV24-1,-,TRBD1,CAASEAGQGITGDLFF,TGTGCCGCCAGTGAAGCCGGACAGGGTATCACCGGGGACCTGTTTTTT
17,TRBJ2-5,TRBV27,-,TRBD2,CASSFPTSGGREETQYF,TGTGCCAGCAGTTTCCCGACTAGCGGGGGAAGGGAAGAGACCCAGTACTTC
15,TRBJ2-7,TRBV20-1,few,-,CSARGGNGASYEQYF,TGCAGTGCTAGAGGGGGGAATGGGGCCTCCTACGAGCAGTACTTC
15,TRBJ2-1,TRBV20-1,few,-,CSAVVGSQMYNEQFF,TGCAGTGCCGTTGTGGGCTCGCAAATGTACAATGAGCAGTTCTTC
18,TRBJ2-3,TRBV7-3,few,-,CASSLKGWASASTDTQYF,TGTGCCAGCAGCTTAAAAGGGTGGGCTAGCGCGAGCACAGATACGCAGTATTTT
13,TRBJ2-7,TRBV12-3/TRBV12-4,few,-,CASSEMWSYEQYF,TGTGCCAGCAGTGAAATGTGGTCCTACGAGCAGTACTTC
13,TRBJ2-2,TRBV11-3,few,-,CASSPGSAGELFF,TGTGCCAGCAGCCCAGGGTCGGCCGGGGAGCTGTTTTTT
14,TRBJ1-1,TRBV6-5,-,-,CASSSSAGGTEAFF,TGTGCCAGCAGTTCCTCGGCGGGGGGGACTGAAGCTTTCTTT
13,TRBJ2-2,TRBV27,-,-,CASSFPNTGELFF,TGTGCCAGCAGTTTCCCGAACACCGGGGAGCTGTTTTTT
14,TRBJ1-5,TRBV2,few,TRBD1,CASRPGIQGVGQHF,TGTGCCAGCAGACCGGGAATCCAGGGGGTTGGCCAGCATTTT
15,TRBJ1-2,TRBV5-1,medium-sized,-,CASRRPRRGASGYTF,TGCGCCAGCAGACGCCCCCGACGGGGGGCGAGCGGCTACACCTTC
11,TRBJ2-5,TRBV27,-,-,CASSSQETQYF,TGTGCCAGCAGTTCTCAAGAGACCCAGTACTTC
15,TRBJ2-1,TRBV6-4,-,-,CASSWSSWSSNEQFF,TGTGCCAGCAGTTGGAGTAGCTGGAGCTCCAATGAGCAGTTCTTC
13,TRBJ2-7,TRBV12-3/TRBV12-4,few,TRBD1,CASMGQEAYEQYF,TGTGCCAGCATGGGACAGGAGGCCTACGAGCAGTACTTC
12,TRBJ2-3,TRBV6-1,few,-,CASSEVLDTQYF,TGTGCCAGCAGTGAAGTTCTAGATACGCAGTATTTT